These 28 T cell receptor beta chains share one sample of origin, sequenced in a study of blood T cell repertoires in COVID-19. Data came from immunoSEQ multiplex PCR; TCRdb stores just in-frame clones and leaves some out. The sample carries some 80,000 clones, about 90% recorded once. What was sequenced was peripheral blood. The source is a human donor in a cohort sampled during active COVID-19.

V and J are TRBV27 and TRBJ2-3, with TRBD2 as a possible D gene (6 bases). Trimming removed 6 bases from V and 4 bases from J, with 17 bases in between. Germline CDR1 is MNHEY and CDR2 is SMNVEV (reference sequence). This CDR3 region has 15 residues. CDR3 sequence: CASSLGAGRSDTQYF. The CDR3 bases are TGTGCCAGCAGCTTAGGGGCAGGGAGGTCAGATACGCAGTATTTT.

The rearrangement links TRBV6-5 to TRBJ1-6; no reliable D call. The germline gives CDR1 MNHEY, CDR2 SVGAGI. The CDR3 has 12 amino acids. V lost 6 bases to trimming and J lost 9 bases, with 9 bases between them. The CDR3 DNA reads TGTGCCAGCAGGGATGGGAGTTCACCCCTCCACTTT. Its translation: CASRDGSSPLHF.

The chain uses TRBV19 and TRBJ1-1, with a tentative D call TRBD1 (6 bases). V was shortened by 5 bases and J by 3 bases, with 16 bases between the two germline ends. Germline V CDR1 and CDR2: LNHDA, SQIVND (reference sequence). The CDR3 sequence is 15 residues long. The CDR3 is CASSRAGAMDTEAFF. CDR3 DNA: TGTGCCAGTAGTCGGGCAGGGGCTATGGACACTGAAGCTTTCTTT.

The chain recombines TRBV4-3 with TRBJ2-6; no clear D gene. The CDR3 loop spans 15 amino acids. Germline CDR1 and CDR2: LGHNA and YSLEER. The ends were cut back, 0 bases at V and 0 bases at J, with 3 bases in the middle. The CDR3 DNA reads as TGCGCCAGCAGCCAAGATCGCTCTGGGGCCAACGTCCTGACTTTC. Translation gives CASSQDRSGANVLTF.

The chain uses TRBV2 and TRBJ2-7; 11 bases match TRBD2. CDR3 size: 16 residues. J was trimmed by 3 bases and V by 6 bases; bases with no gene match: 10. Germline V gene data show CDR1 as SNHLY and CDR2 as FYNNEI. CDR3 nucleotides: TGTGCCAGCAGGGCCGGTAGCGGGAGGGCGGACTACGAGCAGTACTTC. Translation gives CASRAGSGRADYEQYF.

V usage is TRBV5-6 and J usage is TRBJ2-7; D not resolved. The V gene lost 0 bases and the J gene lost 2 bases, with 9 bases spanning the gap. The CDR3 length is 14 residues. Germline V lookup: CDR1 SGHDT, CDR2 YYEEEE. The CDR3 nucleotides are TGTGCCAGCAGCTTGGGGGTACAGACCTACGAGCAGTACTTC. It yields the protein CASSLGVQTYEQYF. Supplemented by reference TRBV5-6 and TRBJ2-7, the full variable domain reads DAGVTQSPTHLIKTRGQQVTLRCSPKSGHDTVSWYQQALGQGPQFIFQYYEEEERQRGNFPDRFSGHQFPNYSSELNVNALLLGDSALYLCASSLGVQTYEQYFGPGTRLTVT.

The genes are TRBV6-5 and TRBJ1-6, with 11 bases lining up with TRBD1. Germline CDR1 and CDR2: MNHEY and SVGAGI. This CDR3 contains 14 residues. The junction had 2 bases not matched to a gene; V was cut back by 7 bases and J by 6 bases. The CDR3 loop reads CASKGQGGNSPLHF. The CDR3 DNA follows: TGTGCCAGCAAGGGACAGGGGGGTAATTCACCCCTCCACTTT.

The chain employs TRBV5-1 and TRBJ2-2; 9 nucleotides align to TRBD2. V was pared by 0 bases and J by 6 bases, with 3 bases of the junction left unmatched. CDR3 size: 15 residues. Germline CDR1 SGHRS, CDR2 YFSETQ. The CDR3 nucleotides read TGCGCCAGCAGCTTGGTTGCGGGAGGGGCCGGGGAGCTGTTTTTT. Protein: CASSLVAGGAGELFF.

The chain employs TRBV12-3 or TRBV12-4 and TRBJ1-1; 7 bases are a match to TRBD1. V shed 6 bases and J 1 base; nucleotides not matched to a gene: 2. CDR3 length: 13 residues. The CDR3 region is CASRTGPNTEAFF. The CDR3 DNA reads TGTGCCAGCAGGACAGGGCCGAACACTGAAGCTTTCTTT.

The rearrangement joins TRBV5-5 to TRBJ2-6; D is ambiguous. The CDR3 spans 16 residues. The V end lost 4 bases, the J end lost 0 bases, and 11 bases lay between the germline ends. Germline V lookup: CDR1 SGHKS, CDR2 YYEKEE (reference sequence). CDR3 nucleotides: TGTGCCAGCAGCCCCTCCCCCGTCTCTGGGGCCAACGTCCTGACTTTC. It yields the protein CASSPSPVSGANVLTF. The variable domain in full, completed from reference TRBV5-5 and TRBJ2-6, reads DAGVTQSPTHLIKTRGQQVTLRCSPISGHKSVSWYQQVLGQGPQFIFQYYEKEERGRGNFPDRFSARQFPNYSSELNVNALLLGDSALYLCASSPSPVSGANVLTFGAGSRLTVL.

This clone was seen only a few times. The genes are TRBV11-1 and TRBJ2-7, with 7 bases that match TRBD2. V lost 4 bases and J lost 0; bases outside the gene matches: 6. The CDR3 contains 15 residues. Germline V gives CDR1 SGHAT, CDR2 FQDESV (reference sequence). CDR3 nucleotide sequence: TGTGCCAGCAGCTGGGGAGGGACCCTCTCCTACGAGCAGTACTTC. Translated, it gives CASSWGGTLSYEQYF.

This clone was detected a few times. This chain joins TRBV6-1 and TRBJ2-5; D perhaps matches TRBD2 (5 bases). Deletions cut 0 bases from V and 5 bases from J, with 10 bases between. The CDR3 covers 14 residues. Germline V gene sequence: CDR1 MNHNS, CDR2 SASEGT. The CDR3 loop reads CASSEAPGIETQYF. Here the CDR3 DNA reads TGTGCCAGCAGTGAAGCCCCGGGAATCGAGACCCAGTACTTC.

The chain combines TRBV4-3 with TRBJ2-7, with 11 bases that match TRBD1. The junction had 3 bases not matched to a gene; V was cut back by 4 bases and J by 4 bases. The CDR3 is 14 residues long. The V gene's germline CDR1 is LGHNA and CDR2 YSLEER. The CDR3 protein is CASSPGQGAYEQYF. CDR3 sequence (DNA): TGCGCCAGCAGCCCCGGACAGGGGGCATACGAGCAGTACTTC.

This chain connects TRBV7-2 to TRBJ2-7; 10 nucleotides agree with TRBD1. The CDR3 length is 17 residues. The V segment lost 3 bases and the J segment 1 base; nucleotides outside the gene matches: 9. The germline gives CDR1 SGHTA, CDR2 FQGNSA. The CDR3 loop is CASSFGGGGQGSYEQYF. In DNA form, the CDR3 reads TGTGCCAGCAGCTTTGGGGGTGGGGGACAGGGGTCCTACGAGCAGTACTTC.

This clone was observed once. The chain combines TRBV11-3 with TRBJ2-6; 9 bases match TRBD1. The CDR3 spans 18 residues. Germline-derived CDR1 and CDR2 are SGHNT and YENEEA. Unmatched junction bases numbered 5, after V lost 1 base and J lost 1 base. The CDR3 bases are TGTGCCAGCAGCTTAGGTGCTGGACAGGGGTCTGGGGCCAACGTCCTGACTTTC. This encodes CASSLGAGQGSGANVLTF.

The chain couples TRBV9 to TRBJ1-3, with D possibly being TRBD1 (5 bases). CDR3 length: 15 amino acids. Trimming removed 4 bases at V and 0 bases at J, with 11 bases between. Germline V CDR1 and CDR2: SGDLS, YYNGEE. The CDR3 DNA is TGTGCCAGCAGCCCAGGGCGGGGCTCTGGAAACACCATATATTTT. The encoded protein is CASSPGRGSGNTIYF.

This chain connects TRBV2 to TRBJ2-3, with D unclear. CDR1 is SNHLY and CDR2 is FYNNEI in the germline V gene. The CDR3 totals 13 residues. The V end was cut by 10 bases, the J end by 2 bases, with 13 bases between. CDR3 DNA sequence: TGTGCCATAGACGGCGGAACCACAGATACGCAGTATTTT. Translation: CAIDGGTTDTQYF.

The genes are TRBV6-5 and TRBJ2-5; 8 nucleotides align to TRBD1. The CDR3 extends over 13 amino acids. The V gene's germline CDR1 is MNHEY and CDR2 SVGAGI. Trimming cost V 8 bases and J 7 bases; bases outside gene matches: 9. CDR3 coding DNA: TGTGCCAGCGGGGCAGGGGGCTTATTGACCCAGTACTTC. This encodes CASGAGGLLTQYF.

This chain's CDR3 is CASKGGPGELFF. As DNA, the CDR3 is TGTGCCAGTAAGGGGGGGCCCGGGGAGCTGTTTTTT. The gene calls are TRBV19 and TRBJ2-2; the D gene is possibly TRBD2 (7 bases). The CDR3 totals 12 residues. V was pared by 7 bases and J by 6 bases, with 9 bases between. Germline V gene sequence: CDR1 LNHDA, CDR2 SQIVND (reference sequence).

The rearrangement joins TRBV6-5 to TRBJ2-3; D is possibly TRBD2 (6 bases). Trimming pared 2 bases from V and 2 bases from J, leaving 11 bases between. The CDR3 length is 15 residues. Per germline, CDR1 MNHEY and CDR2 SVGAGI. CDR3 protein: CASSYTGLFTDTQYF. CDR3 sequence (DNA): TGTGCCAGCAGTTACACCGGACTATTCACAGATACGCAGTATTTT.

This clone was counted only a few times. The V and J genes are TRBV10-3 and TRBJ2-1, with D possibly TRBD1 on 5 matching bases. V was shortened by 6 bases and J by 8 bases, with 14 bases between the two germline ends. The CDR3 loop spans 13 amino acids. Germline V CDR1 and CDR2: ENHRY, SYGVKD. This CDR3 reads CAIRSVRDDEQFF. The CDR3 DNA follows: TGTGCCATCAGAAGTGTCAGGGATGATGAGCAGTTCTTC.

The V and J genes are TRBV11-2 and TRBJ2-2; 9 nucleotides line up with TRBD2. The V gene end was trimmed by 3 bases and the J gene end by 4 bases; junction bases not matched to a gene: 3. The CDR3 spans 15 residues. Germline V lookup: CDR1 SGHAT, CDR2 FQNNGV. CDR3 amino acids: CASSFTTSGTGELFF. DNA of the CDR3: TGTGCCAGCAGCTTTACGACTAGCGGCACCGGGGAGCTGTTTTTT.

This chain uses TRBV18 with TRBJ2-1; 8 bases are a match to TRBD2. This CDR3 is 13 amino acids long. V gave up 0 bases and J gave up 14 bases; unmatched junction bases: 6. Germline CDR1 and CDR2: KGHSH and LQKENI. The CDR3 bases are TGTGCCAGCTCACCACCGATGAGCGGGAGTGAGTTCTTC. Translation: CASSPPMSGSEFF.

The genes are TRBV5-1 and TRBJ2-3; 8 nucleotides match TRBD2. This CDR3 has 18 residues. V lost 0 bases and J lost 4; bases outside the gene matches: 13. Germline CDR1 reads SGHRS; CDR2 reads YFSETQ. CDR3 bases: TGCGCCAGCAGCTTGGGGGGCCTCGGAGCGGGAGCCCCAGATACGCAGTATTTT. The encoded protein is CASSLGGLGAGAPDTQYF.

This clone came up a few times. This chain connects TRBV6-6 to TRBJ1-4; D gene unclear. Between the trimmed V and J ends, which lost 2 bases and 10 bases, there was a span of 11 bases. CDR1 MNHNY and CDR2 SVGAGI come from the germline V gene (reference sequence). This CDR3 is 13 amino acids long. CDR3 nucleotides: TGTGCCAGCAGTTACGCGGGGAACGGAAAACTGTTTTTT. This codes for CASSYAGNGKLFF.

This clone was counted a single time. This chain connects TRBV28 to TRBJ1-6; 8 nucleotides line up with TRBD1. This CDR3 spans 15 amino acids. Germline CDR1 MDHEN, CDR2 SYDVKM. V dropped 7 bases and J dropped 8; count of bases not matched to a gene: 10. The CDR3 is CASTPYRGSHSPLHF. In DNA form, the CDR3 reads TGTGCCAGCACTCCCTACAGGGGGTCGCATTCACCCCTCCACTTT.

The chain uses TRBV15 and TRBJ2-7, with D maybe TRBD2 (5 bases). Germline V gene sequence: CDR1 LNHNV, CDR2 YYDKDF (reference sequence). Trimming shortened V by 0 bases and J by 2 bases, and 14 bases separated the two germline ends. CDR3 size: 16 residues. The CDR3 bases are TGTGCCACCAGCAGAGATGGGAGTAAGGGCGCCTACGAGCAGTACTTC. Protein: CATSRDGSKGAYEQYF.

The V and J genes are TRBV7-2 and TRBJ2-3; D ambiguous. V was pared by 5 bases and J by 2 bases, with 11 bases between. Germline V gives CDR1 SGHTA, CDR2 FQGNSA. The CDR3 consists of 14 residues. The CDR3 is CASSSAYNTDTQYF. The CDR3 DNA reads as TGTGCCAGCAGCAGCGCCTATAACACAGATACGCAGTATTTT.